This TCR beta chain was captured by sequencing in a study of T cell responses to AZD1222 COVID-19 vaccine. The CDR3 has 14 residues. Germline V gene data show CDR1 as GTSNPN and CDR2 as SVGIG (reference sequence). Trimming shortened V by 1 base and J by 7 bases, and 11 bases separated the two germline ends. Clones were sequenced by immunoSEQ multiplex PCR, and TCRdb holds only the in-frame ones, with some missing. Of approximately 140,000 clones in the sample, around 91% were seen once. This TCR was recovered from an adult who received the AZD1222 COVID-19 vaccine. This specimen was peripheral blood, taken 28 days after the second AZD1222 dose. The chain recombines TRBV30 with TRBJ1-6, with D maybe TRBD1 (6 bases). In nucleotides, the CDR3 is TGTGCCTGGAGTGACCTGGGGGGCAATTCACCCCTCCACTTT. Its translation: CAWSDLGGNSPLHF.